Below, 15 T cell receptor beta chains from the same sample are listed, as sequenced in a study of human T cells and chemical hapten exposure. Time point given: pre-sensitization, week 0. Regarding treatment: therapeutic diphenylcyclopropenone sensitization with weekly scalp DPC. Using its own MiXCR run on the RACE reads, TCRdb lists one record per CDR3 protein. Among approximately 320,000 distinct CDR3 sequences, approximately 5% were seen once, and the ten largest hold about 8.7%. The source material was whole blood, sampled in connection with sensitization to the hapten diphenylcyclopropenone (DPC). Receptors originate from a woman between 18 and 30 years old with alopecia areata. Some clones in this sample may be carry-over from other donors' samples.

This clonotype has more than one count but fewer than ten. V is TRBV5-1 and J is TRBJ1-2; 7 bases align to TRBD1. Germline V gene data show CDR1 as SGHRS and CDR2 as YFSETQ. J lost 6 bases, V lost 4 bases, and 9 bases had no gene match. CDR3 size: 14 residues. The CDR3 DNA reads TGCGCCAGCAGCCCGGACAGGCTTGCTCATGGCTACACCTTC. This translates into CASSPDRLAHGYTF.

The genes are TRBV18 and TRBJ1-5, with 11 bases aligning to TRBD1. Per germline, CDR1 KGHSH and CDR2 LQKENI. This CDR3 region has 17 residues. V was pared by 3 bases and J by 6 bases, with 10 bases of the junction left unmatched. As DNA, the CDR3 is TGTGCCAGCTCACCGCTAACCGGGACAGGGGGAAGTCAGCCCCAGCATTTT. Amino acids: CASSPLTGTGGSQPQHF.

The chain is built from TRBV5-1 and TRBJ1-2; 8 bases are shared with TRBD1. The V gene's germline CDR1 is SGHRS and CDR2 YFSETQ. Losses at the gene ends were 0 bases for V and 8 bases for J; bases not matched to a gene: 9. The CDR3 is 15 residues long. The CDR3 DNA reads as TGCGCCAGCAGCTTGGAGGCAGGGGGCGCAGAGGGCTACACCTTC. As protein: CASSLEAGGAEGYTF.

This clonotype came up a few times. The chain uses TRBV9 and TRBJ2-1, with TRBD2 matching over 7 bases. CDR3 length equals 14 residues. V dropped 2 bases and J dropped 9; count of bases not matched to a gene: 8. Per germline, CDR1 SGDLS and CDR2 YYNGEE. The CDR3 nucleotides read TGTGCCAGCAGCGTGATAGCGGGCTTCGGTGAGCAGTTCTTC. This codes for CASSVIAGFGEQFF.

This clonotype was counted many times. J is TRBJ1-6 and V is TRBV4-2, with 7 bases aligning to TRBD1. The V and J ends lost 1 base and 6 bases, in that order; junction bases with no gene match: 12. CDR3 length equals 18 residues. Germline-derived CDR1 and CDR2 are LGHNA and YNFKEQ. This chain's CDR3 is CASSQGANRGTANSPLHF. The CDR3 nucleotides are TGTGCCAGCAGCCAAGGGGCTAACCGGGGGACAGCTAATTCACCCCTCCACTTT.

This chain links TRBV5-8 with TRBJ1-5, with D perhaps matching TRBD1 (5 bases). This CDR3 has 13 residues. Germline V gene lookup returns CDR1 SGHTS and CDR2 YDEGEE. The V end lost 3 bases, the J end lost 4 bases, and 8 bases lay between the germline ends. The CDR3: CASSWNRNQPQHF. DNA for the CDR3: TGTGCCAGCAGCTGGAACAGGAATCAGCCCCAGCATTTT. Full variable domain (remainder filled in from reference TRBV5-8 and TRBJ1-5): EAGVTQSPTHLIKTRGQQATLRCSPISGHTSVYWYQQALGLGLQFLLWYDEGEERNRGNFPPRFSGRQFPNYSSELNVNALELEDSALYLCASSWNRNQPQHFGDGTRLSIL.

This clonotype was detected only a few times. The chain has TRBV19 and TRBJ1-3, with D possibly matching TRBD1 (5 bases). Trimming took 3 bases from V and 0 from J, leaving 15 bases between them. The CDR3 runs to 17 residues. From germline, CDR1 is LNHDA and CDR2 SQIVND (reference sequence). The CDR3 here is CASSISSSGGSGNTIYF. The CDR3 region has the DNA TGTGCCAGTAGTATCTCTTCGTCCGGGGGCTCTGGAAACACCATATATTTT.

This clonotype was observed at least ten times. J is TRBJ2-3 and V is TRBV7-9, with TRBD2 matching 7 bases. Germline V gene lookup returns CDR1 SEHNR and CDR2 FQNEAQ (reference sequence). With V trimmed by 4 bases and J by 10 bases, 14 bases remained unmatched. The CDR3 covers 15 residues. The CDR3 sequence is CASSSRAGDLSPQYF. CDR3 sequence (DNA): TGTGCCAGCAGCTCTCGCGCGGGGGACCTCTCTCCGCAGTATTTT.

This clonotype was detected ten times or more. This chain connects TRBV4-1 to TRBJ1-5; TRBD1 matches at 7 bases. This CDR3 spans 15 amino acids. Germline V lookup: CDR1 MGHRA, CDR2 YSYEKL. V shed 0 bases, J shed 7 bases, and the junction held 6 bases outside the gene matches. The CDR3: CASSQDPTGWQPQHF. The CDR3 DNA reads TGCGCCAGCAGCCAAGATCCGACAGGGTGGCAGCCCCAGCATTTT.

About this clonotype: At one of its ends the junction is not consistent with the germline gene, which may arise from a read error. V usage is TRBV9 and J usage is TRBJ1-2; D perhaps matches TRBD1 (6 bases). Germline V CDR1 and CDR2: SGDLS, YYNGEE. The CDR3 is 16 amino acids. In nucleotides, the CDR3 is TGTGCCAGCAGCGTAGGAGGAGGGGGAGATACCTATAGCTACACCTTC. Protein sequence: CASSVGGGGDTYSYTF.

The chain links TRBV3-1 to TRBJ1-1, with D possibly being TRBD1 (6 bases). CDR3 length equals 12 residues. The germline gives CDR1 LGHDT, CDR2 YNNKEL (reference sequence). Deletions cut 0 bases from V and 11 bases from J, with 10 bases between. The DNA of the CDR3 is TGTGCCAGCAGCCAAGAAGGGGGGTCGGCTTTCTTT. It specifies CASSQEGGSAFF.

The V gene is TRBV12-3 or TRBV12-4, the J gene TRBJ1-3; D remains unclear. V was cut by 3 bases and J by 2 bases, with 11 bases left in between. The length of the CDR3 is 15 residues. The chain's CDR3 is CASSLANTPGNTIYF. The CDR3 DNA reads as TGTGCCAGCAGTTTGGCAAACACCCCTGGAAACACCATATATTTT.

This clonotype was counted between two and nine times. V gene TRBV6-2 or TRBV6-3 combines with J gene TRBJ1-6, with TRBD1 as a possible D gene (5 bases). This CDR3 spans 16 amino acids. Germline loops: CDR1 MNHEY, CDR2 SVGEGT. V lost 2 bases and J 7 bases, leaving 15 bases between the germline ends. CDR3 region: CASSYPDGASNSPLHF. The CDR3 nucleotides read TGTGCCAGCAGTTACCCCGACGGGGCCTCAAATTCACCCCTCCACTTT.

This clonotype has ten or more counts. The chain combines TRBV12-3 or TRBV12-4 with TRBJ2-2, with a weak D call TRBD2 (7 bases). The CDR3 has 17 amino acids. Trimming took 7 bases from V and 2 from J, leaving 20 bases between them. The CDR3 bases are TGTGCCAGCACTATTGCGTGGGGAGGGACAAACACCGGGGAGCTGTTTTTT. Translated: CASTIAWGGTNTGELFF.

This clonotype showed up just a few times. The chain couples TRBV7-2 to TRBJ2-3, with 8 bases that match TRBD1. The junction had 10 bases not matched to a gene; V was cut back by 1 base and J by 1 base. This CDR3 is built from 18 residues. CDR1 and CDR2 (germline): SGHTA, FQGNSA. CDR3 DNA sequence: TGTGCCAGCAGCTTAGGTGCGGGTGGGACAGGAGGCACAGATACGCAGTATTTT. Protein: CASSLGAGGTGGTDTQYF.